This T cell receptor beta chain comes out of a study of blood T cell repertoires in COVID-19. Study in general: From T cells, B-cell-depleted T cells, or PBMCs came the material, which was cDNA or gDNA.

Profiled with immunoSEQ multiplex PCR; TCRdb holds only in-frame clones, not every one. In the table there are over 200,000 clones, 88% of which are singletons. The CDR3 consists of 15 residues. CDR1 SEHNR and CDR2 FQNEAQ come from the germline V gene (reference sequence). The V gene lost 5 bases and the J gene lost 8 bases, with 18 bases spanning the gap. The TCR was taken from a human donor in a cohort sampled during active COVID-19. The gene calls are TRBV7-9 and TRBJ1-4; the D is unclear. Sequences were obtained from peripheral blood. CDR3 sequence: CASSTPPTTREKLFF. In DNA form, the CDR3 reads TGTGCCAGCAGCACCCCGCCTACCACGAGAGAAAAACTGTTTTTT.